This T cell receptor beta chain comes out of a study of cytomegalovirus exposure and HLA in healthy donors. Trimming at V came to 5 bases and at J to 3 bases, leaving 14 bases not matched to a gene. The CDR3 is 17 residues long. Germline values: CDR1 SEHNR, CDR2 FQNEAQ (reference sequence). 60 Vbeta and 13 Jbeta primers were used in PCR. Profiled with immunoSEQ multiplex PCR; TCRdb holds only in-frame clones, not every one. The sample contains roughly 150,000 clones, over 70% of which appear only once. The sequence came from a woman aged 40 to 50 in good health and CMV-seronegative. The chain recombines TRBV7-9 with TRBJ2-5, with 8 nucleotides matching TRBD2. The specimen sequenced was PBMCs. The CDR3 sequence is CASSPGLENSGEETQYF. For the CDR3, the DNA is TGTGCCAGCAGCCCGGGGCTAGAAAATAGCGGGGAAGAGACCCAGTACTTC.